This T cell receptor (beta chain) was sequenced in a study of cytotoxic CD8 clonotypes in ibrutinib-treated CLL. Study at large: Recorded responses included approximately 25 partial and 2 complete; following median around 73 months, approximately 15 stayed remitted and some 12 progressed. Average yields of around 260,000 productive templates and tens of thousands of productive rearrangements characterized the samples.

Concerning this clone: Other DNA sequences from this sample encode an identical CDR3 as well.

Trimming removed 0 bases at V and 4 bases at J, with 6 bases between. The length of the CDR3 is 13 residues. Germline V CDR1 and CDR2: MNHEY, SVGAGI. Generated by immunoSEQ multiplex PCR, the TCRdb table keeps only in-frame clones and is missing some. This table holds around 310,000 clones, about 77% found once. The rearrangement uses TRBV6-5 and TRBJ1-2; unclear D gene. This material consisted of PBMCs, taken before ibrutinib treatment. The sequence derives from a human donor with chronic lymphocytic leukemia. CDR3 nucleotide sequence: TGTGCCAGCAGTTACTCCCCTAGCTATGGCTACACCTTC. Protein product: CASSYSPSYGYTF.